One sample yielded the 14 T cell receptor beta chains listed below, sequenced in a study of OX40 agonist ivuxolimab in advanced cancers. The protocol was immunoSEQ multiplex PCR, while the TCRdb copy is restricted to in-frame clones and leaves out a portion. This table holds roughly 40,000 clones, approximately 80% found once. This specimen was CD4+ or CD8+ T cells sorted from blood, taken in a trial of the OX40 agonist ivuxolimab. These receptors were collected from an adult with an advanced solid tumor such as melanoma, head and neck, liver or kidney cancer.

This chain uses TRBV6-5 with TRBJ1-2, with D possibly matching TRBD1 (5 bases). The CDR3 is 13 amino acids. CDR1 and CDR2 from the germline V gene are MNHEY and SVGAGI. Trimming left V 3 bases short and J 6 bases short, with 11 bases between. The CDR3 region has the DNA TGTGCCAGCAGTTATCAGGGTTTGAATGGCTACACCTTC. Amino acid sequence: CASSYQGLNGYTF.

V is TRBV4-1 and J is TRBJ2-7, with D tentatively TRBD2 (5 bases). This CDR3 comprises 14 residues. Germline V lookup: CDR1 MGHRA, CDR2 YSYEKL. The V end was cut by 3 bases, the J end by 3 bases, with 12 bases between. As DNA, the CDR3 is TGCGCCAGCAGCCACAACGAGGGAGACTACGAGCAGTACTTC. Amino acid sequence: CASSHNEGDYEQYF.

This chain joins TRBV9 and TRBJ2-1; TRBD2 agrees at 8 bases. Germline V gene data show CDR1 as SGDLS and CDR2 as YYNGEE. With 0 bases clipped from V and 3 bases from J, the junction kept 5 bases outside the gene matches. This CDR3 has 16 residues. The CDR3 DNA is TGTGCCAGCAGCGTAGGTACTAGCGGTCTCTACAATGAGCAGTTCTTC. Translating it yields CASSVGTSGLYNEQFF.

The CDR3 sequence: CASSADLGGQETQYF. The CDR3 DNA reads as TGTGCCAGCAGCGCTGACTTGGGGGGGCAAGAGACCCAGTACTTC. V and J are TRBV9 and TRBJ2-5; the match to TRBD2 covers 7 bases. The CDR3 totals 15 residues. With V trimmed by 3 bases and J by 2 bases, 7 bases remained unmatched. CDR1 SGDLS and CDR2 YYNGEE come from the germline V gene. Drawing the rest from reference TRBV9 and TRBJ2-5, the complete variable domain is DSGVTQTPKHLITATGQRVTLRCSPRSGDLSVYWYQQSLDQGLQFLIQYYNGEERAKGNILERFSAQQFPDLHSELNLSSLELGDSALYFCASSADLGGQETQYFGPGTRLLVL.

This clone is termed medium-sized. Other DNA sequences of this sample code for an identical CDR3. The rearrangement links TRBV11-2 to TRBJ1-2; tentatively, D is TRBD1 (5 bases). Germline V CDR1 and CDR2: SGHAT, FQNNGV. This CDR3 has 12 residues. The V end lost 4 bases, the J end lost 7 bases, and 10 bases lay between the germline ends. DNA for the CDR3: TGTGCCAGCAGCTCAGGGTGGTCTGGCTACACCTTC. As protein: CASSSGWSGYTF.

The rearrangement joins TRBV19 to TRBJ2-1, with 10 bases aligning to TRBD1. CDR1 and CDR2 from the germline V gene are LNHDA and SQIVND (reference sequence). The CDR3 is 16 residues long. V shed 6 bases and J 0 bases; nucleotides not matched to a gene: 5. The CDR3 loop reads CASRPGTGDSYNEQFF. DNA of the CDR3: TGTGCCAGTAGACCCGGGACAGGGGACTCCTACAATGAGCAGTTCTTC.

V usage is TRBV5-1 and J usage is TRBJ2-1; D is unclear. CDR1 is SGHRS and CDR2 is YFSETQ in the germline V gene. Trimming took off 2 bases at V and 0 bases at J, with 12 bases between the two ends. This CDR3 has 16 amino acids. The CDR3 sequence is CASSFVGFSSYNEQFF. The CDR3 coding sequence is TGCGCCAGCAGCTTCGTGGGTTTTAGCTCCTACAATGAGCAGTTCTTC. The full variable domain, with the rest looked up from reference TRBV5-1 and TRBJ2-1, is KAGVTQTPRYLIKTRGQQVTLSCSPISGHRSVSWYQQTPGQGLQFLFEYFSETQRNKGNFPGRFSGRQFSNSRSEMNVSTLELGDSALYLCASSFVGFSSYNEQFFGPGTRLTVL.

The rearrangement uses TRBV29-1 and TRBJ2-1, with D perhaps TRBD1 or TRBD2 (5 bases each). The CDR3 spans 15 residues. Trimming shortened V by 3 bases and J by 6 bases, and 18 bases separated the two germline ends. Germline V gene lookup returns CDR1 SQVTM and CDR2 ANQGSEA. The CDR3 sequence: CSVDRGPRGPNEQFF. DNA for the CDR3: TGCAGCGTTGATAGGGGACCCCGGGGACCCAATGAGCAGTTCTTC.

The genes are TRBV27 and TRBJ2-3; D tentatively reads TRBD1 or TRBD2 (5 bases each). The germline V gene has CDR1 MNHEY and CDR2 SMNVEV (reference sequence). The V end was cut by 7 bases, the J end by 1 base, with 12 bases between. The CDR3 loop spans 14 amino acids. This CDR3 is CASTSGTRTDTQYF. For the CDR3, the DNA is TGTGCCAGCACTTCCGGGACCCGCACAGATACGCAGTATTTT.

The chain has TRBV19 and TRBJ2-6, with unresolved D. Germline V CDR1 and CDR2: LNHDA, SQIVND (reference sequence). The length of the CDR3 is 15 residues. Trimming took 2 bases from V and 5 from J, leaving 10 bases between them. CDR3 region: CASSIYEARANVLTF. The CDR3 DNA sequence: TGTGCCAGTAGTATATATGAGGCAAGGGCCAACGTCCTGACTTTC.

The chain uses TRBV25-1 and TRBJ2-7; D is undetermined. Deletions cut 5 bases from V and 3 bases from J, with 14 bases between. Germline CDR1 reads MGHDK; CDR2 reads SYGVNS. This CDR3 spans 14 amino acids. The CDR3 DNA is TGTGCCAGCAGTTCGCGGTCCGGGCTCTACGAGCAGTACTTC. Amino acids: CASSSRSGLYEQYF.

Here the CDR3 reads CASRGGTAYEQYF. CDR3 DNA: TGTGCCAGCAGGGGGGGAACAGCCTACGAGCAGTACTTC. The chain carries TRBV27 and TRBJ2-7; tentative D call: TRBD2 (6 bases). Germline loops: CDR1 MNHEY, CDR2 SMNVEV (reference sequence). This CDR3 contains 13 residues. V lost 6 bases and J 2 bases, leaving 11 bases between the germline ends.

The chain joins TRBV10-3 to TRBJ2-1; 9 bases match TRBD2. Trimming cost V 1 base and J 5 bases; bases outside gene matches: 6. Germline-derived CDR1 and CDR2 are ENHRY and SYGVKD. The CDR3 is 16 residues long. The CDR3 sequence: CAISELQAGGHNEQFF. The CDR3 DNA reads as TGTGCCATCAGTGAGTTACAAGCGGGGGGACACAATGAGCAGTTCTTC.

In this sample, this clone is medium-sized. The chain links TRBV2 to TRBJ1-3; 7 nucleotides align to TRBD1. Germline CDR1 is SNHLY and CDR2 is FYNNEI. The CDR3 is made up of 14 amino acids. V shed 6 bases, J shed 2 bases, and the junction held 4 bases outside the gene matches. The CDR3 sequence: CASREGQTGNTIYF. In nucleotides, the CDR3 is TGTGCCAGCAGAGAGGGACAGACTGGAAACACCATATATTTT. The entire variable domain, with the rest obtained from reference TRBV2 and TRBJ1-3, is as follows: EPEVTQTPSHQVTQMGQEVILRCVPISNHLYFYWYRQILGQKVEFLVSFYNNEISEKSEIFDDQFSVERPDGSNFTLKIRSTKLEDSAMYFCASREGQTGNTIYFGEGSWLTVV.